Listed here are 23 T cell receptor beta chains from one sample, sequenced in a study of cytomegalovirus exposure and HLA in healthy donors (TCRdb year 2017). Library method: the immunoSEQ multiplex PCR assay. For the multiplex PCR, a mixture combining 60 forward primers for TCR Vbeta segments and 13 reverse primers for TCR Jbeta segments was used. TCRdb took over this immuneACCESS table, retaining in-frame rearrangements with V and J assigned. Such tables are incomplete; in checked studies, under half of the missing clones stem from an unresolved V gene, and the remainder is unexplained. The sample contains around 150,000 clones, approximately 80% of them found a single time. The top ten clonotypes cover 5.5% to 8% of the sample. The sequenced sample consisted of PBMCs. All receptors come from a woman in her 30s in good health and CMV-seropositive.

The rearrangement links TRBV19 to TRBJ1-5; 8 bases fit TRBD1. Losses at the gene ends were 6 bases for V and 0 bases for J; bases not matched to a gene: 7. Germline loops: CDR1 LNHDA, CDR2 SQIVND (reference sequence). This CDR3 contains 16 residues. As DNA, the CDR3 is TGTGCCAGTAGCCAGGACAGGGTTTATAGCAATCAGCCCCAGCATTTT. Its translation is CASSQDRVYSNQPQHF.

This clone has just a few counts. The chain couples TRBV5-1 to TRBJ1-1; maybe TRBD1 (6 bases). Germline CDR1 and CDR2: SGHRS and YFSETQ. Trimming pared 4 bases from V and 10 bases from J, leaving 14 bases between. There are 12 residues in the CDR3. The CDR3 spells CASSVNRVGAFF. The CDR3 DNA follows: TGCGCCAGCAGCGTAAACAGGGTGGGAGCTTTCTTT.

There are a few counts of this clone. This chain connects TRBV19 to TRBJ1-1; 9 bases agree with TRBD1. This CDR3 is 15 amino acids long. V dropped 3 bases and J dropped 6; count of bases not matched to a gene: 8. In germline, CDR1 is LNHDA, CDR2 SQIVND (reference sequence). CDR3 in amino acids: CASSMMGQGGSEAFF. The CDR3 DNA sequence: TGTGCCAGTAGTATGATGGGACAGGGCGGTTCTGAAGCTTTCTTT.

This chain joins TRBV28 and TRBJ2-1, with 8 bases matching TRBD1. The CDR3 length is 15 residues. The germline V gene encodes CDR1 MDHEN and CDR2 SYDVKM. J gave up 4 bases and V 6 bases, and 8 bases lay outside the gene matches. The CDR3 nucleotides read TGTGCCAGCAGCCGACAGGGGTGGGCATACAATGAGCAGTTCTTC. This codes for CASSRQGWAYNEQFF. The full variable domain, in which reference TRBV28 and TRBJ2-1 provide the parts outside the CDR3, is DVKVTQSSRYLVKRTGEKVFLECVQDMDHENMFWYRQDPGLGLRLIYFSYDVKMKEKGDIPEGYSVSREKKERFSLILESASTNQTSMYLCASSRQGWAYNEQFFGPGTRLTVL.

V gene TRBV4-3 combines with J gene TRBJ2-2; 7 nucleotides match TRBD1. CDR1 LGHNA and CDR2 YSLEER come from the germline V gene. V lost 0 bases and J lost 1; bases outside the gene matches: 5. The CDR3 runs to 17 residues. DNA for the CDR3: TGCGCCAGCAGCCAAGATCCCCAGGGGGAGAACACCGGGGAGCTGTTTTTT. The encoded protein is CASSQDPQGENTGELFF.

The CDR3 loop is CASSFTSGGFQETQYF. CDR3 DNA sequence: TGTGCCAGCAGCTTCACTAGCGGGGGGTTCCAAGAGACCCAGTACTTC. This chain links TRBV5-6 with TRBJ2-5, with TRBD2 identical over 12 bases. The length of the CDR3 is 16 residues. The germline CDR1 and CDR2 sequences are SGHDT and YYEEEE. V dropped 2 bases and J dropped 1; count of bases not matched to a gene: 3.

For this clone: Within the sample, other DNA sequences also encode this same CDR3. The CDR3 sequence: CASSIDRQETQYF. The CDR3 nucleotides are TGTGCCAGTAGTATTGACAGGCAAGAGACCCAGTACTTC. The gene calls are TRBV19 and TRBJ2-5; a weak D match, TRBD1 (6 bases). V lost 3 bases, J lost 2 bases, and 7 bases lay in between. Germline values: CDR1 LNHDA, CDR2 SQIVND (reference sequence). The CDR3 totals 13 residues.

The chain has TRBV18 and TRBJ2-6; 9 nucleotides match TRBD1. Germline CDR1 and CDR2: KGHSH and LQKENI. The CDR3 length is 16 residues. J was trimmed by 18 bases and V by 3 bases; bases with no gene match: 18. This chain's CDR3 is CASSPATNRGPQSTTF. The CDR3 nucleotides are TGTGCCAGCTCACCGGCAACCAACAGGGGGCCCCAATCAACGACTTTC.

The chain carries TRBV5-6 and TRBJ1-6, with D hard to call. The CDR3 runs to 14 residues. V was trimmed by 1 base and J by 8 bases, leaving 10 bases between them. CDR1 SGHDT and CDR2 YYEEEE come from the germline V gene. The CDR3 reads CASSLRGWDSPLHF. CDR3 nucleotides: TGTGCCAGCAGCTTGCGAGGTTGGGATTCACCCCTCCACTTT.

In its sample, this clone was seen once. The rearrangement uses TRBV18 and TRBJ2-3; 7 bases line up with TRBD1. V gave up 6 bases and J gave up 0 bases; unmatched junction bases: 15. The V gene's germline CDR1 is KGHSH and CDR2 LQKENI. CDR3 length: 18 residues. The CDR3 bases are TGTGCCAGCTCTGTTATACCTATGAGGACAGGTAGCACAGATACGCAGTATTTT. The encoded protein is CASSVIPMRTGSTDTQYF.

The rearrangement uses TRBV2 and TRBJ1-4, with TRBD1 matching over 8 bases. The V and J ends lost 6 bases and 7 bases, in that order; junction bases with no gene match: 7. This CDR3 is built from 14 residues. The germline CDR1 and CDR2 sequences are SNHLY and FYNNEI. CDR3 loop: CASRSGRGLEKLFF. The CDR3 coding sequence is TGTGCCAGCAGATCGGGCAGGGGGCTTGAAAAACTGTTTTTT. Looking up the rest from reference TRBV2 and TRBJ1-4 gives the full variable domain: EPEVTQTPSHQVTQMGQEVILRCVPISNHLYFYWYRQILGQKVEFLVSFYNNEISEKSEIFDDQFSVERPDGSNFTLKIRSTKLEDSAMYFCASRSGRGLEKLFFGSGTQLSVL.

This chain's CDR3 is CASSPSHRFGQALSYEQYF. The CDR3 DNA reads TGTGCCAGCAGCCCGAGTCACAGATTTGGACAGGCCCTCTCCTACGAGCAGTACTTC. The gene calls are TRBV9 and TRBJ2-7; TRBD1 aligns across 7 bases. V shed 4 bases, J shed 0 bases, and the junction held 19 bases outside the gene matches. Germline V gives CDR1 SGDLS, CDR2 YYNGEE. The CDR3 length is 19 residues.

This clone was detected only once. V gene TRBV7-9 combines with J gene TRBJ2-2; D possibly corresponds to TRBD2 (6 bases). This CDR3 comprises 16 residues. V gave up 5 bases and J gave up 2 bases, with 15 bases separating them. In germline, CDR1 is SEHNR, CDR2 FQNEAQ (reference sequence). The CDR3 protein is CASSPMGGPNTGELFF. The CDR3 nucleotides read TGTGCCAGCAGCCCCATGGGGGGACCCAACACCGGGGAGCTGTTTTTT. Full variable domain (remainder filled in from reference TRBV7-9 and TRBJ2-2): DTGVSQNPRHKITKRGQNVTFRCDPISEHNRLYWYRQTLGQGPEFLTYFQNEAQLEKSRLLSDRFSAERPKGSFSTLEIQRTEQGDSAMYLCASSPMGGPNTGELFFGEGSRLTVL.

J is TRBJ2-7 and V is TRBV30, with TRBD2 matching over 9 bases. In germline, CDR1 is GTSNPN, CDR2 SVGIG (reference sequence). V was clipped by 0 bases and J by 4 bases; unmatched bases: 4. This CDR3 is built from 14 residues. The CDR3 DNA follows: TGTGCCTGGAGTGTACAAGCGGGGGGATACGAGCAGTACTTC. This codes for CAWSVQAGGYEQYF.

The rearrangement links TRBV10-3 to TRBJ1-4, with D possibly being TRBD1 (5 bases). The CDR3 length is 14 residues. V was pared by 0 bases and J by 8 bases, with 10 bases between. The germline gives CDR1 ENHRY, CDR2 SYGVKD. In DNA, the CDR3 is TGTGCCATCAGTGAGTCCGGGGGTGAAGAAAAACTGTTTTTT. As protein: CAISESGGEEKLFF.

The rearrangement joins TRBV5-4 to TRBJ1-1, with 7 bases identical to TRBD1. Germline CDR1 and CDR2: SGHNT and YYREEE (reference sequence). The CDR3 is 14 amino acids. V was clipped by 4 bases and J by 4 bases; unmatched bases: 7. CDR3 bases: TGTGCCAGCAGCCTCCCACAGGGGCTCACTGAAGCTTTCTTT. Encoded protein: CASSLPQGLTEAFF.

V usage is TRBV4-1 and J usage is TRBJ2-7; TRBD2 is a possible D gene (5 bases). This CDR3 is 12 amino acids long. The germline gives CDR1 MGHRA, CDR2 YSYEKL. V was cut by 0 bases and J by 13 bases, with 13 bases left in between. The CDR3 coding sequence is TGCGCCAGCAGCCAAGATCTGGGGAGACTATACTTC. This translates into CASSQDLGRLYF.

The V gene is TRBV2, the J gene TRBJ1-4, with D tentatively TRBD1 (5 bases). V lost 9 bases and J lost 5, with 16 bases in between. The CDR3 runs 14 residues. CDR1 is SNHLY, CDR2 FYNNEI, per germline. The CDR3, as DNA: TGTGCCAGGGCGCTGGGGGGTCGCAATGAAAAACTGTTTTTT. Its protein is CARALGGRNEKLFF. Based on the CDR3 plus reference TRBV2 and TRBJ1-4, the full variable domain is EPEVTQTPSHQVTQMGQEVILRCVPISNHLYFYWYRQILGQKVEFLVSFYNNEISEKSEIFDDQFSVERPDGSNFTLKIRSTKLEDSAMYFCARALGGRNEKLFFGSGTQLSVL.

The chain recombines TRBV19 with TRBJ2-5; 10 bases align to TRBD1. CDR3 length: 15 amino acids. Germline V gene data show CDR1 as LNHDA and CDR2 as SQIVND (reference sequence). V lost 4 bases to trimming and J lost 5 bases; unmatched junction nucleotides: 7. The CDR3 is CASSTKTGGRETQYF. In DNA, the CDR3 is TGTGCCAGTAGTACAAAGACAGGGGGCCGTGAGACCCAGTACTTC.

The CDR3, as DNA: TGTGCCAGCAGAGGGACTAACAATCAGCCCCAGCATTTT. This gives the protein CASRGTNNQPQHF. The chain recombines TRBV2 with TRBJ1-5, with D possibly matching TRBD1 (5 bases). The V end was cut by 6 bases, the J end by 3 bases, with 9 bases between. Germline CDR1 SNHLY, CDR2 FYNNEI. The length of the CDR3 is 13 residues.

The V call is TRBV27, the J call TRBJ2-5, with a possible D match to TRBD2 (6 bases). The CDR3 spans 14 residues. V was cut by 2 bases and J by 4 bases, with 11 bases left in between. Germline values: CDR1 MNHEY, CDR2 SMNVEV (reference sequence). The CDR3 loop is CASSLDRGGETQYF. DNA for the CDR3: TGTGCCAGCAGTTTAGACCGGGGAGGAGAGACCCAGTACTTC.

The CDR3 is CASSLTVGLAGGPNEQFF. The CDR3 DNA reads TGTGCCAGTAGCTTAACCGTCGGCTTGGCGGGGGGGCCCAATGAGCAGTTCTTC. The rearrangement links TRBV19 to TRBJ2-1, with 9 bases that match TRBD2. Looked up from germline, CDR1 is LNHDA and CDR2 is SQIVND (reference sequence). CDR3 length: 18 amino acids. V lost 6 bases to trimming and J lost 6 bases; unmatched junction nucleotides: 18.

The chain recombines TRBV5-4 with TRBJ1-3; D perhaps matches TRBD1 (6 bases). The CDR3 contains 13 residues. Per germline, CDR1 SGHNT and CDR2 YYREEE (reference sequence). Trimming cost V 4 bases and J 8 bases, with 13 bases left between them. CDR3 nucleotides: TGTGCCAGCAGCCAGCAGGGGCCGGACACCATATATTTT. Translated, it gives CASSQQGPDTIYF.